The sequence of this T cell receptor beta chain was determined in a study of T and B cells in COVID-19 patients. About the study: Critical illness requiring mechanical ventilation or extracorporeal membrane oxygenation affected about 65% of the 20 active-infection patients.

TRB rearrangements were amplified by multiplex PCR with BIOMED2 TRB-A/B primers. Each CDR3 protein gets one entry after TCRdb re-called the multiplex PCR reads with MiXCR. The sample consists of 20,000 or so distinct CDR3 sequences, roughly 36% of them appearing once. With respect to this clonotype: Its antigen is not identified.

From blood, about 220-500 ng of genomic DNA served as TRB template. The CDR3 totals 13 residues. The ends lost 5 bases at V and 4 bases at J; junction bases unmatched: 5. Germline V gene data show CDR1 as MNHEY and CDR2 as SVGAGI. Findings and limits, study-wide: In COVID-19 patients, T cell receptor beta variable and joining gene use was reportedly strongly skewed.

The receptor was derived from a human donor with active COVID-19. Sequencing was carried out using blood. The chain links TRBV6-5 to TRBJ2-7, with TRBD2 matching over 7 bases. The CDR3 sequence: CASSGGGVYEQYV. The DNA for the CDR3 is TGTGCCAGCAGTGGGGGGGGGGTTTACGAGCAGTACGTC.